Presented here are 22 T cell receptor beta chains from one specimen sequenced in a study of blood T cell repertoires in COVID-19. Assay: immunoSEQ multiplex PCR; the TCRdb copy retains only in-frame clones and omits some. The sample has some 150,000 clones; 65% to 90% are singletons. Material: peripheral blood. These receptors originate from a man between 45 and 60 years old with acute or convalescent COVID-19.

V and J are TRBV7-3 and TRBJ2-1, with 7 bases matching TRBD2. Per germline, CDR1 SGHTA and CDR2 FQGTGA. V shed 4 bases, J shed 10 bases, and the junction held 7 bases outside the gene matches. The CDR3 is made up of 13 amino acids. As DNA, the CDR3 is TGTGCCAGCAGCTCGACAGCAGCGGGGGAGCAGTTCTTC. Translation: CASSSTAAGEQFF. Variable domain in full (rest from reference TRBV7-3 and TRBJ2-1): GAGVSQTPSNKVTEKGKYVELRCDPISGHTALYWYRQSLGQGPEFLIYFQGTGAADDSGLPNDRFFAVRPEGSVSTLKIQRTERGDSAVYLCASSSTAAGEQFFGPGTRLTVL.

The chain employs TRBV5-6 and TRBJ2-1; D remains unclear. Deletions cut 1 base from V and 2 bases from J, with 4 bases between. This CDR3 comprises 13 residues. CDR1 and CDR2 (germline): SGHDT, YYEEEE. As DNA, the CDR3 is TGTGCCAGCAGCTTGTCGGCCTACAATGAGCAGTTCTTC. It is translated as CASSLSAYNEQFF. The full variable domain, completed using reference TRBV5-6 and TRBJ2-1, is DAGVTQSPTHLIKTRGQQVTLRCSPKSGHDTVSWYQQALGQGPQFIFQYYEEEERQRGNFPDRFSGHQFPNYSSELNVNALLLGDSALYLCASSLSAYNEQFFGPGTRLTVL.

This chain connects TRBV5-4 to TRBJ1-1; D might be TRBD1 (6 bases). The CDR3 runs to 14 residues. CDR1 is SGHNT, CDR2 YYREEE, per germline (reference sequence). V was trimmed by 4 bases and J by 4 bases, leaving 14 bases between them. The chain's CDR3 is CASSVNRVGTEAFF. The CDR3 DNA reads TGTGCCAGCAGCGTAAACAGGGTTGGCACTGAAGCTTTCTTT.

V gene TRBV11-3 combines with J gene TRBJ1-1, with D hard to call. The CDR3 has 13 amino acids. CDR1 is SGHNT and CDR2 is YENEEA in the germline V gene. V was pared by 8 bases and J by 4 bases, with 14 bases between. The CDR3 here is CASSLGAGTEAFF. CDR3 bases: TGTGCCAGCTCCCTGGGCGCGGGCACTGAAGCTTTCTTT.

This chain joins TRBV19 and TRBJ1-2; TRBD1 might be the D (6 bases). Germline CDR1 reads LNHDA; CDR2 reads SQIVND (reference sequence). This CDR3 region has 14 residues. Trimming shortened V by 6 bases and J by 4 bases, and 15 bases separated the two germline ends. CDR3 DNA sequence: TGTGCCAGTAGAAACAGGGAGTTGGGCTATGGCTACACCTTC. This gives the protein CASRNRELGYGYTF.

This chain links TRBV5-1 with TRBJ1-4; the D is unclear. V lost 7 bases, J lost 3 bases, and 10 bases lay in between. This CDR3 comprises 13 residues. The germline V gene encodes CDR1 SGHRS and CDR2 YFSETQ. The CDR3 sequence: CASGEGPNEKLFF. CDR3 coding DNA: TGCGCCAGCGGAGAGGGTCCTAATGAAAAACTGTTTTTT.

The CDR3, as DNA: TGTGCCAGCAGAGAACAGGGTTACACCGGGGAGCTGTTTTTT. Its translation is CASREQGYTGELFF. V is TRBV6-4 and J is TRBJ2-2; possibly TRBD1 for D (6 bases). In germline, CDR1 is MRHNA, CDR2 SNTAGT. V lost 6 bases and J lost 3, with 11 bases in between. The CDR3 covers 14 residues.

The chain has TRBV7-6 and TRBJ2-1, with TRBD2 as a possible D gene (6 bases). The CDR3 length is 15 residues. V was clipped by 5 bases and J by 3 bases, with 14 bases between them. CDR1 and CDR2 from the germline V gene are SGHVS and FNYEAQ. DNA for the CDR3: TGTGCCAGCAGCGACGGGACTGGGAACTACAATGAGCAGTTCTTC. It specifies CASSDGTGNYNEQFF.

J is TRBJ2-7 and V is TRBV10-3; TRBD2 might be the D (6 bases). The CDR3 covers 16 residues. CDR1 and CDR2 from the germline V gene are ENHRY and SYGVKD. The V gene lost 2 bases and the J gene lost 0 bases, with 14 bases spanning the gap. The CDR3 nucleotides are TGTGCCATCAGTGAGGCGGGCGGGGAAAGCTCCTACGAGCAGTACTTC. Translation: CAISEAGGESSYEQYF.

As regards this clone: One end of the junction does not line up with germline, which may come from a read error. V and J are TRBV5-4 and TRBJ1-1; maybe TRBD1 (6 bases). The CDR3 loop spans 14 amino acids. Germline V gene data show CDR1 as SGHNT and CDR2 as YYREEE (reference sequence). The DNA of the CDR3 is TGTGCCAGCACCTTGGAGGGGGGGGGCACTGAAGCTTTCTTT. It specifies CASTLEGGGTEAFF.

The chain joins TRBV5-1 to TRBJ1-1, with D tentatively TRBD1 (6 bases). Germline CDR1 reads SGHRS; CDR2 reads YFSETQ. The V end lost 2 bases, the J end lost 3 bases, and 14 bases lay between the germline ends. This CDR3 has 15 residues. Here the CDR3 reads CASSFTGLGDTEAFF. The CDR3 DNA reads TGCGCCAGCAGCTTTACAGGGTTGGGGGACACTGAAGCTTTCTTT. The whole variable domain, filled in from reference TRBV5-1 and TRBJ1-1, reads KAGVTQTPRYLIKTRGQQVTLSCSPISGHRSVSWYQQTPGQGLQFLFEYFSETQRNKGNFPGRFSGRQFSNSRSEMNVSTLELGDSALYLCASSFTGLGDTEAFFGQGTRLTVV.

V and J are TRBV5-1 and TRBJ1-2, with 7 bases that match TRBD1. The CDR3 loop spans 16 amino acids. V shed 0 bases, J shed 4 bases, and the junction held 9 bases outside the gene matches. The V gene's germline CDR1 is SGHRS and CDR2 YFSETQ. The CDR3 region has the DNA TGCGCCAGCAGCTTGGGGACAGGTCCGATTCTCTATGGCTACACCTTC. Its translation is CASSLGTGPILYGYTF.

The chain joins TRBV9 to TRBJ1-2; no definite D call. Germline V gene sequence: CDR1 SGDLS, CDR2 YYNGEE. The CDR3 consists of 12 residues. V was trimmed by 4 bases and J by 4 bases, leaving 8 bases between them. CDR3 region: CASSSPLYGYTF. The CDR3 DNA reads TGTGCCAGCAGCTCCCCCCTCTATGGCTACACCTTC.

The chain uses TRBV2 and TRBJ1-4, with D maybe TRBD1 (5 bases). There are 13 residues in the CDR3. The V end was cut by 6 bases, the J end by 10 bases, with 15 bases between. Germline values: CDR1 SNHLY, CDR2 FYNNEI. CDR3 DNA: TGTGCCAGCAGGGTGGAGGGGAGAAGAAAACTGTTTTTT. Translating gives CASRVEGRRKLFF.

The chain employs TRBV5-8 and TRBJ1-1, with 9 positions matching TRBD1. Trimming at V came to 4 bases and at J to 4 bases, leaving 5 bases not matched to a gene. Germline values: CDR1 SGHTS, CDR2 YDEGEE. CDR3 size: 14 residues. This CDR3 is CASSVKTGGTEAFF. In nucleotides, the CDR3 is TGTGCCAGCAGCGTAAAGACAGGGGGCACTGAAGCTTTCTTT. The full variable domain, rest sourced from reference TRBV5-8 and TRBJ1-1, is EAGVTQSPTHLIKTRGQQATLRCSPISGHTSVYWYQQALGLGLQFLLWYDEGEERNRGNFPPRFSGRQFPNYSSELNVNALELEDSALYLCASSVKTGGTEAFFGQGTRLTVV.

The CDR3 region is CASIRQGDPFFPYNEQFF. The CDR3 DNA follows: TGTGCCAGTATTCGACAGGGGGACCCTTTTTTCCCCTACAATGAGCAGTTCTTC. This chain connects TRBV19 to TRBJ2-1; 9 bases fit TRBD1. Germline V CDR1 and CDR2: LNHDA, SQIVND (reference sequence). This CDR3 has 18 amino acids. Germline trimming cut 7 bases from V and 2 bases from J; bases unmatched to any gene: 15.

CDR3 sequence: CATRKTGASGNTIYF. The CDR3 DNA sequence: TGTGCCACCCGTAAGACAGGGGCCTCTGGAAACACCATATATTTT. The chain has TRBV10-3 and TRBJ1-3; 8 bases are shared with TRBD1. The V segment lost 10 bases and the J segment 0 bases; nucleotides outside the gene matches: 8. Germline V gene sequence: CDR1 ENHRY, CDR2 SYGVKD. This CDR3 spans 15 amino acids.

This sequence joins TRBV5-1 and TRBJ2-1; TRBD1 agrees at 11 bases. With V trimmed by 1 base and J by 5 bases, 11 bases remained unmatched. Germline loops: CDR1 SGHRS, CDR2 YFSETQ. This CDR3 is built from 18 residues. In DNA, the CDR3 is TGCGCCAGCAGCTTGCGGGGGCCGGACAGGGGGCGCAACAATGAGCAGTTCTTC. Its protein product is CASSLRGPDRGRNNEQFF.

The chain is built from TRBV11-2 and TRBJ2-7; D is possibly TRBD1 (6 bases). V gave up 4 bases and J gave up 4 bases, with 8 bases separating them. The CDR3 loop spans 12 amino acids. The germline V gene has CDR1 SGHAT and CDR2 FQNNGV. In DNA form, the CDR3 reads TGTGCCAGCAGCTCACAGGGTTACGAGCAGTACTTC. Its protein product is CASSSQGYEQYF. The variable domain in full, completed from reference TRBV11-2 and TRBJ2-7, reads EAGVAQSPRYKIIEKRQSVAFWCNPISGHATLYWYQQILGQGPKLLIQFQNNGVVDDSQLPKDRFSAERLKGVDSTLKIQPAKLEDSAVYLCASSSQGYEQYFGPGTRLTVT.

The genes are TRBV5-1 and TRBJ1-5, with 8 nucleotides matching TRBD1. V lost 2 bases and J lost 5; bases outside the gene matches: 3. The germline V gene encodes CDR1 SGHRS and CDR2 YFSETQ. The CDR3 length is 14 residues. CDR3 bases: TGCGCCAGCAGCTTTGACAGGGGACATCAGCCCCAGCATTTT. Its translation: CASSFDRGHQPQHF.

This clone was observed a single time. The chain uses TRBV6-5 and TRBJ2-7; possibly TRBD1 for D (5 bases). CDR1 is MNHEY and CDR2 is SVGAGI in the germline V gene. The CDR3 consists of 14 residues. The germline V and J ends were trimmed by 6 bases and 2 bases, with 14 bases remaining between them. Written as DNA, the CDR3 is TGTGCCAGCAGCCTTTCTGACAGTGCCTACGAGCAGTACTTC. Its translation is CASSLSDSAYEQYF.

The chain joins TRBV7-3 to TRBJ2-3; TRBD2 aligns across 7 bases. Germline values: CDR1 SGHTA, CDR2 FQGTGA. This CDR3 is 16 amino acids long. Trimming at V came to 2 bases and at J to 6 bases, leaving 11 bases not matched to a gene. The CDR3 sequence is CASSLGGGTTSDTQYF. The CDR3 DNA sequence: TGTGCCAGCAGCTTAGGCGGAGGGACTACCTCGGATACGCAGTATTTT.